The 8 T cell receptor beta chains reported below all come from one sample, sequenced in a study of early stage breast cancer tumors. Profiled with immunoSEQ multiplex PCR; TCRdb holds only in-frame clones, not every one. Found here are 8,500 to 10,000 clones, over 70% of them singletons; the top ten hold 7% to 9.5%. The source material was normal breast tissue next to the tumor. The receptors originated from a person aged 35 to 50 with breast cancer.

The J gene is TRBJ2-5, the V gene TRBV5-1; D perhaps matches TRBD2 (6 bases). With 1 base removed from V and 3 bases from J, the gap between germline ends came to 10 bases. The V gene's germline CDR1 is SGHRS and CDR2 YFSETQ. The CDR3 is 14 amino acids. CDR3 DNA sequence: TGCGCCAGCAGCTTGTTTCCGGGGGAAGAGACCCAGTACTTC. Its protein product is CASSLFPGEETQYF.

The chain uses TRBV5-8 and TRBJ2-6; D may be TRBD1 or TRBD2 (7 bases each). Deletions cut 4 bases from V and 0 bases from J, with 20 bases between. The CDR3 length is 19 residues. Germline CDR1 is SGHTS and CDR2 is YDEGEE. CDR3 sequence reads: CASSPGLGGGNSGANVLTF. CDR3 DNA: TGTGCCAGCAGCCCTGGCTTGGGAGGGGGCAACTCTGGGGCCAACGTCCTGACTTTC.

The V call is TRBV14, the J call TRBJ1-2; D gene ambiguous. The CDR3 is 13 residues long. Germline V gene lookup returns CDR1 SGHDN and CDR2 FVKESK. V was cut by 4 bases and J by 3 bases, with 9 bases left in between. CDR3 in DNA: TGTGCCAGCAGCCCGGGGTTTGACTATGGCTACACCTTC. Amino acid sequence: CASSPGFDYGYTF.

This chain joins TRBV11-2 and TRBJ1-2; D is possibly TRBD1 (5 bases). Germline lookup yields CDR1 SGHAT and CDR2 FQNNGV. V shed 5 bases and J shed 8 bases, with 18 bases lying between them. The CDR3 spans 14 residues. The DNA for the CDR3 is TGTGCCAGCAGCCCAAACCGGGGGGGATGGGGCTACACCTTC. It translates to CASSPNRGGWGYTF.

This chain's CDR3 is CATSREGGLYEQYF. For the CDR3, the DNA is TGTGCCACCAGCAGAGAAGGGGGACTCTACGAGCAGTACTTC. The chain has TRBV15 and TRBJ2-7; either TRBD1 or TRBD2 may fit D (6 bases each). V was clipped by 0 bases and J by 3 bases, with 9 bases between them. The germline gives CDR1 LNHNV, CDR2 YYDKDF (reference sequence). The CDR3 covers 14 residues.

The gene calls are TRBV19 and TRBJ2-1; possible D gene TRBD2, 6 bases. Germline V gene lookup returns CDR1 LNHDA and CDR2 SQIVND (reference sequence). This CDR3 is 17 amino acids long. The germline V and J ends were trimmed by 3 bases and 0 bases, with 15 bases remaining between them. CDR3 sequence (DNA): TGTGCCAGTAGTATTTTGGCGTGGCGGGGCTCCTACAATGAGCAGTTCTTC. Amino acid sequence: CASSILAWRGSYNEQFF.

This rearrangement joins TRBV5-4 to TRBJ2-6, with D maybe TRBD1 (5 bases). The CDR3 contains 17 residues. Trimming stripped 2 bases from V and 0 bases from J, with 12 bases between. Germline loops: CDR1 SGHNT, CDR2 YYREEE (reference sequence). CDR3 DNA sequence: TGTGCCAGCAGCTTTGTCACAGGAGCCTCTGGGGCCAACGTCCTGACTTTC. Protein: CASSFVTGASGANVLTF.

The chain joins TRBV7-9 to TRBJ1-4; 8 bases line up with TRBD1. J lost 7 bases, V lost 1 base, and 2 bases had no gene match. This CDR3 spans 14 amino acids. Germline-derived CDR1 and CDR2 are SEHNR and FQNEAQ (reference sequence). The CDR3 loop reads CASSLGQGSEKLFF. As DNA, the CDR3 is TGTGCCAGCAGCTTAGGACAGGGGAGTGAAAAACTGTTTTTT.